These 6 T cell receptor beta chains came from one sample sequenced in a study of post-analysis software for immune sequencing data. Study-level points and caveats: In patients, roughly five TRBV segments were more frequent than in controls, with TRBV5-6, TRBV5-1 and TRBV20-1 among them.

These receptors lack a known antigen. The TCR beta cDNA libraries carried unique molecular identifiers. TCRdb re-derived calls from the PCR reads in MiXCR, one entry per CDR3 protein. The sample holds 380,000 or so distinct CDR3 sequences; roughly 38% are singletons and the top ten take roughly an eighth. Input material: blood. These receptors were obtained from a girl aged 10 to 17 with multiple sclerosis.

At least ten counts were recorded for this clonotype. The V and J genes are TRBV4-1 and TRBJ2-3; 13 positions agree with TRBD2. From germline, CDR1 is MGHRA and CDR2 YSYEKL. The length of the CDR3 is 18 residues. V shed 1 base, J shed 5 bases, and the junction held 9 bases outside the gene matches. CDR3 in amino acids: CASSQGVTSGGGQDTQYF. DNA of the CDR3: TGCGCCAGCAGCCAAGGGGTAACTAGCGGGGGGGGGCAAGATACGCAGTATTTT.

This clonotype was observed a few times. The chain couples TRBV12-3 or TRBV12-4 to TRBJ2-5, with 8 bases fitting TRBD1. V dropped 6 bases and J dropped 7; count of bases not matched to a gene: 7. This CDR3 contains 13 residues. The CDR3 is CASSLDRGGTQYF. In DNA form, the CDR3 reads TGTGCCAGCAGCCTCGACAGGGGAGGGACCCAGTACTTC.

As concerns this clonotype: A much larger clone lies one base from this, so it may be a read error. The chain carries TRBV12-3 or TRBV12-4 and TRBJ2-4; the D gene is possibly TRBD2 (7 bases). The CDR3 has 14 residues. With 4 bases removed from V and 13 bases from J, the gap between germline ends came to 20 bases. The CDR3 sequence is CASSCGGSFGEQYF. The CDR3 DNA reads as TGTGCCAGCAGTTGCGGGGGCTCCTTTGGGGAGCAGTACTTC.

The chain has TRBV5-1 and TRBJ2-7; 12 nucleotides match TRBD2. Germline V CDR1 and CDR2: SGHRS, YFSETQ. The V gene end was trimmed by 4 bases and the J gene end by 5 bases; junction bases not matched to a gene: 10. The CDR3 spans 16 residues. CDR3 DNA sequence: TGCGCCAGCAGCGCCGAGACTAGCGGGAGTACCCACGAGCAGTACTTC. As protein: CASSAETSGSTHEQYF.

In its sample, this clonotype was seen a few times. The chain links TRBV29-1 to TRBJ1-2; D may be TRBD1 (6 bases). The CDR3 runs 14 residues. Deletions cut 0 bases from V and 8 bases from J, with 16 bases between. The germline CDR1 and CDR2 sequences are SQVTM and ANQGSEA. CDR3 region: CSVEDGTGSRGYTF. For the CDR3, the DNA is TGCAGCGTTGAAGATGGCACAGGGTCGCGGGGCTACACCTTC.

The rearrangement joins TRBV7-2 to TRBJ2-3, with TRBD2 matching 10 bases. In germline, CDR1 is SGHTA, CDR2 FQGNSA. The V segment lost 3 bases and the J segment 0 bases; nucleotides outside the gene matches: 9. CDR3 length: 18 residues. In DNA form, the CDR3 reads TGTGCCAGCAGCTTGTCGGGACTAGCGTCGCCCAGCACAGATACGCAGTATTTT. It encodes CASSLSGLASPSTDTQYF.